This T cell receptor beta chain was profiled in a study of cytomegalovirus exposure and HLA in healthy donors. The overall study: HLA-typed donors were the source of approximately 80 million unique TCRs held in an early data release.

Primers: 60 Vbeta forward and 13 Jbeta reverse. Profiling relied on immunoSEQ multiplex PCR, and the TCRdb table lists in-frame clones only, not all of them. In the table there are 150,000 to 200,000 clones, roughly 87% of which are singletons. The sequenced sample was PBMCs. The sequence was obtained from a girl aged 5 to 17 in good health and CMV-seropositive.

CDR3 sequence reads: CASSLTGTQETQYF. The CDR3, as DNA: TGTGCCAGCAGCTTGACAGGGACCCAAGAGACCCAGTACTTC. The rearrangement links TRBV7-8 to TRBJ2-5, with 7 nucleotides matching TRBD1. Germline assignment: CDR1 SGHVS and CDR2 FQNEAQ. The CDR3 loop spans 14 amino acids. After removal of 3 bases from V and 1 base from J, the junction contained 2 bases not matched to a gene.